This paragraph covers one T cell receptor beta chain sequence. Its antigen is unknown. There are no base qualities to consult, and no much larger clone falls within one base. These data come from a study of long-term antiretroviral therapy in people with HIV (dated by TCRdb to 2022 to 2024). Study-level background: Collection of the earliest samples took place about a decade ahead of the 2015 WHO recommendation for immediate ART, at a time when ART was typically delayed until CD4 counts fell. A retrospective serial study tested whether ART initiation and durable HIV suppression were associated with changes in peripheral blood TRB repertoire composition and diversity. A total of around 190 cryopreserved PBMC samples came from 25 to 30 adults with confirmed HIV infection and were collected serially over a mean of approximately six years (range 1-12). Of the roughly 27 participants with HIV, about a dozen were female. Test extractions of a monoclonal T-cell line alongside 33 polyclonal samples showed no cross-contamination during QIAcube processing. Results and caveats for the whole study, not just this receptor: The samples span the years 2004 to 2017, and the ART regimens used may be less effective than current regimens. Starting ART was linked to a significant rise in TRB diversity, yet even after long-term ART the diversity remained significantly lower than in transplant donor controls. Expanded TRB clones identified before ART initiation dominated the repertoire at all time points, although this dominance fluctuated and declined in many PLHIV after ART. Inferences about post-ART repertoire changes were limited because no data were available on ART adherence, viral resistance or therapy changes. Narrower CDR3 length ranges were observed in HIV repertoires than in controls, and an antigen-experienced repertoire with only a slight naive shift after ART was suggested by the network structure. Because PBMC availability was limited, only the TCR beta chain was sequenced, with no alpha chain pairing. Because pre-ART samples had limited cell numbers, unsorted PBMC were profiled rather than sorted CD4+ and CD8+ T cells.

Inclusion was restricted to participants for whom at least one PBMC sample before ART initiation and at least two post-ART samples were available. All participants with HIV were treated in the United States of America. Before DNA extraction, cryopreserved samples of 1-10 million PBMC were thawed and then washed. At the time of the earliest PBMC sample for each participant with HIV, ages ranged from roughly 23 to 60 years. Per participant, PBMC samples came from 1-4 timepoints prior to ART initiation and 2-8 timepoints following ART initiation, for a median of 7 samples. Serial HIV viral load, CD4+ T-cell count, ART history and demographic data were obtained for every participant. Using a Qiagen kit on a QIAcube, genomic DNA was extracted from unsorted PBMC, with samples processed in batches of 12. The immunoSEQ hsTCRB v3.0 assay was used at survey level resolution to sequence the TRB variable region. TRB sequencing targeted a depth of about 35,000-55,000 T-cell genomes per sample. An Illumina MiSeq with a v3 150-cycle kit was used to sequence the pooled TRB libraries. Concerning the study's data processing: Analysis of repertoires was carried out in R inside a reproducible Nextflow workflow spanning QC, data transformation and analysis. LymphoSeq2, an R package for exploring AIRR-Seq data, was used to implement custom analyses. A few samples that produced fewer than 5000 total TRB sequences were removed, so 150 to 200 HIV repertoires were analyzed. Among the roughly 190 retained HIV repertoires, some 60 were collected before ART initiation and roughly 130 after ART initiation. Repertoires were downsampled to 5000 TRB nucleotide sequences, with summary statistics averaged over 100 downsampling iterations. Only TRB sequences with CDR3 regions of at least seven amino acids were retained for analysis. Diversity was measured with a Shannon entropy-derived clonality score and the Gini coefficient. In the repertoire networks, any two of the top 5000 CDR3 amino acid sequences were linked whenever the two sequences differed by an edit distance of one. GLIPH2 predicted antigen specificity groups and MHC restriction for TRB CDR3 amino acid sequences. CDR3 amino acid sequences were matched against VDJdb and McPAS-TCR to flag known CMV, EBV, HIV or tissue antigen associations. Pre-ART, post-ART and control groups were compared with Wilcoxon signed-rank tests and Holm-Bonferroni correction. TCRdb re-hosts the immuneACCESS table, in-frame sequences only. Its copies lack some clones; in the studies checked, an unresolved V gene accounts for under half of them, and the cause for the rest is not known. The V and J calls and clone size are taken from that table; D and trimming were inferred from the DNA. Counted in this sample were about 19,000 clones; roughly 86% of them appeared once. Jointly, the top ten make up 10% to 13% of the sample.

The TCR sequence derives from a man aged 40-50 years with HIV. This sample comprised unsorted PBMCs, obtained 0.5 years after starting antiretroviral therapy.

Read as DNA, the sequence is TGTGCCAGCAGTGGGGGGAGAGGGGAGACCCAGTACTTC. This sequence encodes CASSGGRGETQYF. The chain uses TRBV11-2 and TRBJ2-5; TRBD2 might be the D gene, on 6 matching bases. V drops 6 bases and J drops 5 bases, leaving 13 bases in between. From cysteine to phenylalanine, the CDR3 is 13 amino acids long. Only the CDR3 region is kept as DNA, spanning 39 bases read in frame from base 1. Via the germline V gene, CDR1 is SGHAT and CDR2 FQNNGV.